The clone carrying this T cell receptor beta chain turned up a few times. The data belong to a study of T-cell memory formation after mild COVID-19. This CDR3 contains 15 residues. V lost 4 bases and J lost 0, with 12 bases in between. TCRdb processed the 5' RACE reads anew with MiXCR; each CDR3 protein has one entry. The table shows 350,000 to 450,000 distinct CDR3 sequences, with approximately 14% occurring only once. Sequencing used PBMCs or a T cell subset sorted from them (not recorded which). The chain links TRBV12-3 or TRBV12-4 to TRBJ1-2; a possible D gene is TRBD1 (6 bases). This TCR derives from a young man who had mild COVID-19 (a few samples of this study predate the infection). Cell type and time point are not known. CDR3 DNA sequence: TGTGCCAGCAGTTCCGGGGGCTCCCCTAACTATGGCTACACCTTC. Encoded protein: CASSSGGSPNYGYTF.